One and the same sample provided the 14 T cell receptor beta chains below, sequenced in a study of blood T cell repertoires in COVID-19. Libraries were prepared by immunoSEQ multiplex PCR; TCRdb keeps only in-frame clonotypes and omits some of them. The sample holds fewer than 300,000 clones, about four fifths seen once. Sequenced: peripheral blood. These receptors all stem from a woman aged 18-35 years with acute or convalescent COVID-19.

V is TRBV13 and J is TRBJ2-7, with 7 bases matching TRBD1. The germline V gene encodes CDR1 PRHDT and CDR2 FYEKMQ (reference sequence). CDR3 length: 14 residues. After removal of 5 bases from V and 3 bases from J, the junction contained 7 bases not matched to a gene. CDR3 bases: TGTGCCAGCAGCGTCACAGGGGTCGACTACGAGCAGTACTTC. Its protein product is CASSVTGVDYEQYF.

This clone was detected only once. V and J are TRBV6-5 and TRBJ2-7; 7 bases map to TRBD1. Germline assignment: CDR1 MNHEY and CDR2 SVGAGI. This CDR3 contains 15 residues. V shed 3 bases and J 4 bases; nucleotides not matched to a gene: 9. CDR3 sequence reads: CASSYYFGTDYEQYF. The CDR3 bases are TGTGCCAGCAGTTATTACTTCGGGACAGATTACGAGCAGTACTTC.

This rearrangement joins TRBV6-5 to TRBJ1-2, with 11 bases identical to TRBD1. CDR3 length: 15 residues. Germline assignment: CDR1 MNHEY and CDR2 SVGAGI. The J segment lost 6 bases and the V segment lost 4 bases, leaving 7 bases of the junction unmatched. The CDR3 DNA reads as TGTGCCAGCAGTTCCCCGGACAGGGGGCGAGATGGCTACACCTTC. Its translation: CASSSPDRGRDGYTF.

This chain connects TRBV11-1 to TRBJ2-7; TRBD1 aligns across 7 bases. This CDR3 contains 14 residues. Trimming cost V 4 bases and J 6 bases; bases outside gene matches: 9. The germline V gene has CDR1 SGHAT and CDR2 FQDESV (reference sequence). CDR3 protein: CASSSTSTGIEQYF. The CDR3 coding sequence is TGTGCCAGCAGCTCCACTTCGACAGGGATCGAGCAGTACTTC.

This clone was seen only once. The gene calls are TRBV4-3 and TRBJ1-5; D unresolved. The length of the CDR3 is 15 residues. CDR1 and CDR2 (germline): LGHNA, YSLEER. The V end was cut by 4 bases, the J end by 7 bases, with 17 bases between. CDR3 region: CASSLGLAGGQPQHF. The DNA of the CDR3 is TGCGCCAGCAGCCTAGGTTTAGCAGGCGGGCAGCCCCAGCATTTT.

The chain is built from TRBV28 and TRBJ2-5; 8 nucleotides line up with TRBD2. Unmatched junction bases numbered 10, after V lost 3 bases and J lost 7 bases. This CDR3 has 15 residues. CDR1 and CDR2 from the germline V gene are MDHEN and SYDVKM. The CDR3 DNA follows: TGTGCCAGCAGTTTTCCGGGGGGGGGTCATGGGACCCAGTACTTC. Amino acids: CASSFPGGGHGTQYF.

This rearrangement joins TRBV5-1 to TRBJ2-3; 8 nucleotides agree with TRBD2. V was pared by 0 bases and J by 15 bases, with 12 bases of the junction left unmatched. CDR1 and CDR2 (germline): SGHRS, YFSETQ. The CDR3 is made up of 14 amino acids. The CDR3, as DNA: TGCGCCAGCAGCTTGGGCGCGGGGACTAGTGTCGGATATTTT. This encodes CASSLGAGTSVGYF.

This clone was recorded at least ten times. The chain employs TRBV7-3 and TRBJ1-2; no clear D. Trimming cost V 4 bases and J 4 bases, with 13 bases left between them. Germline CDR1 and CDR2: SGHTA and FQGTGA. The CDR3 runs 14 residues. The chain's CDR3 is CASSSTVGGYGYTF. The CDR3 DNA is TGTGCCAGCAGCTCCACCGTGGGAGGCTATGGCTACACCTTC.

The CDR3 DNA reads TGTGCCAGCAGCGAGGGGACTAGTCAAGCTCTATACGAGCAGTACTTC. Residues: CASSEGTSQALYEQYF. The J gene is TRBJ2-7, the V gene TRBV27; 8 bases are a match to TRBD2. Trimming took 6 bases from V and 4 from J; bases not matched to a gene: 14. The CDR3 loop spans 16 amino acids. CDR1 is MNHEY, CDR2 SMNVEV, per germline (reference sequence).

The chain links TRBV3-1 (or the pseudogene TRBV3-2) to TRBJ1-2, with a weak D call TRBD1 (6 bases). Between the trimmed V and J ends, which lost 5 bases and 6 bases, there was a span of 16 bases. This CDR3 has 14 amino acids. Germline-derived CDR1 and CDR2 are LGHDT and YNNKEL (reference sequence). Written as DNA, the CDR3 is TGTGCCAGCAGCTTCCAGACAGGACGTGATGGCTACACCTTC. Residues: CASSFQTGRDGYTF.

Turning to this clone: Other DNA sequences of this sample code for an identical CDR3. The rearrangement links TRBV12-3 or TRBV12-4 to TRBJ2-1; no firm D call. V was cut by 3 bases and J by 6 bases, with 6 bases left in between. The CDR3 sequence is 12 residues long. The DNA of the CDR3 is TGTGCCAGCAGTTTTTCGGGCAATGAGCAGTTCTTC. Its translation: CASSFSGNEQFF.

The chain has TRBV6-2 or TRBV6-3 and TRBJ1-4; D unresolved. Trimming took off 5 bases at V and 0 bases at J, with 16 bases between the two ends. Germline CDR1 and CDR2: MNHEY and SVGEGT. This CDR3 spans 17 amino acids. The CDR3 DNA reads as TGTGCCAGCAGTATGTCGATGGAAGCGCCAACTAATGAAAAACTGTTTTTT. Translation: CASSMSMEAPTNEKLFF.

The chain has TRBV24-1 and TRBJ1-5; 7 positions agree with TRBD1. V was clipped by 4 bases and J by 6 bases; unmatched bases: 8. The CDR3 runs 15 residues. From germline, CDR1 is KGHDR and CDR2 SFDVKD. DNA for the CDR3: TGTGCCACCAGTGAAAAAGGACAGGCTGCTCAGCCCCAGCATTTT. Translated: CATSEKGQAAQPQHF.

This rearrangement joins TRBV7-9 to TRBJ1-1; possibly TRBD1 for D (6 bases). This CDR3 comprises 15 residues. Germline CDR1 SEHNR, CDR2 FQNEAQ (reference sequence). V lost 2 bases and J lost 5, with 15 bases in between. CDR3 coding DNA: TGTGCCAGCAGCTTATATTTTGGGGGCGAGACTGAAGCTTTCTTT. This gives the protein CASSLYFGGETEAFF.